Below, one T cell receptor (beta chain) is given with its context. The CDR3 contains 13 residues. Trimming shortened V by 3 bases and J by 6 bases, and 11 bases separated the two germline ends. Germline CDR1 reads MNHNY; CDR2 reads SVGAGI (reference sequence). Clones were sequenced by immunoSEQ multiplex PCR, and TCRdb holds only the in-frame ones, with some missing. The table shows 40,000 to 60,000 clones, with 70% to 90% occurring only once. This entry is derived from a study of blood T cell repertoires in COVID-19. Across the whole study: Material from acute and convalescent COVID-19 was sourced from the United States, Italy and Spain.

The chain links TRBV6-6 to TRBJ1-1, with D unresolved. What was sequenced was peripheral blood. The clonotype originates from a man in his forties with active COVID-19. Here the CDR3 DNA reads TGTGCCAGCAGTTATAAGGGAGGCTCTGAAGCTTTCTTT. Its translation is CASSYKGGSEAFF.